Listed below are T cell receptor beta chains from one sample, sequenced in a study of T cell responses to AZD1222 COVID-19 vaccine. TCRdb keeps only in-frame clones here, not all; method: immunoSEQ multiplex PCR. The repertoire has 150,000 or so clones, about 87% of them found once; the top ten carry around 2.9%. The specimen comprised peripheral blood, sampled on day 0 of AZD1222 vaccination. The receptors stem from an adult in good health. The CDR3 runs from the conserved cysteine through the conserved F or W. The D gene is left open where the match is weak. Expanded clones get a size class; other rows say once, few or many, or leave the size out.

D gene: NA; clone size: NA; V gene: TRBV7-2; J gene: TRBJ2-2; CDR3 protein: CASSLITGPGELFF; CDR3 DNA: TGTGCCAGCAGCTTAATTACAGGACCCGGGGAGCTGTTTTTT
D gene: TRBD1; clone size: NA; V gene: TRBV5-1; J gene: TRBJ2-7; CDR3 protein: CASSWTGQDNYEQYF; CDR3 DNA: TGCGCCAGCAGCTGGACTGGACAGGACAACTACGAGCAGTACTTC
D gene: NA; clone size: NA; V gene: TRBV15; J gene: TRBJ1-5; CDR3 protein: CATSTELNQPQHF; CDR3 DNA: TGTGCCACCAGCACCGAGTTAAATCAGCCCCAGCATTTT
D gene: TRBD1; clone size: NA; V gene: TRBV19; J gene: TRBJ2-7; CDR3 protein: CASSGRDRGSYEQYF; CDR3 DNA: TGTGCCAGTAGTGGCCGGGACAGGGGGTCCTACGAGCAGTACTTC
D gene: NA; clone size: NA; V gene: TRBV4-2; J gene: TRBJ1-1; CDR3 protein: CASSQEGTMNTEAFF; CDR3 DNA: TGTGCCAGCAGCCAAGAGGGGACCATGAACACTGAAGCTTTCTTT
D gene: NA; clone size: NA; V gene: TRBV7-2; J gene: TRBJ2-7; CDR3 protein: CASSLGGGWEQYF; CDR3 DNA: TGTGCCAGCAGCTTAGGCGGCGGGTGGGAGCAGTACTTC
D gene: NA; clone size: NA; V gene: TRBV28; J gene: TRBJ2-1; CDR3 protein: CASSFAGKHEQFF; CDR3 DNA: TGTGCCAGCAGTTTCGCGGGGAAGCATGAGCAGTTCTTC
D gene: TRBD2; clone size: NA; V gene: TRBV5-1; J gene: TRBJ2-7; CDR3 protein: CARSALRGGAVGNEQYF; CDR3 DNA: TGCGCCCGCAGCGCCCTGCGGGGGGGGGCCGTTGGGAACGAGCAGTACTTC
D gene: TRBD1; clone size: NA; V gene: TRBV6-5; J gene: TRBJ1-1; CDR3 protein: CASRRQGENTEAFF; CDR3 DNA: TGTGCCAGCAGACGACAGGGAGAGAACACTGAAGCTTTCTTT
D gene: NA; clone size: few; V gene: TRBV19; J gene: TRBJ1-5; CDR3 protein: CASTRRGGYQPQHF; CDR3 DNA: TGTGCCAGTACACGGAGAGGGGGATATCAGCCCCAGCATTTT
D gene: NA; clone size: NA; V gene: TRBV5-1; J gene: TRBJ2-1; CDR3 protein: CASSPYGSNRIDEQFF; CDR3 DNA: TGCGCCAGCAGCCCCTACGGAAGCAATCGGATAGATGAGCAGTTCTTC
D gene: NA; clone size: NA; V gene: TRBV4-3; J gene: TRBJ2-3; CDR3 protein: CASSLREGPDTQYF; CDR3 DNA: TGCGCCAGCAGCCTTCGGGAAGGCCCAGATACGCAGTATTTT
D gene: NA; clone size: NA; V gene: TRBV7-8; J gene: TRBJ2-5; CDR3 protein: CASSLAPSRSRETQYF; CDR3 DNA: TGTGCCAGCAGCTTAGCTCCATCTCGCTCTAGGGAGACCCAGTACTTC
D gene: NA; clone size: NA; V gene: TRBV5-6; J gene: TRBJ2-3; CDR3 protein: CASSLSPGETDTQYF; CDR3 DNA: TGTGCCAGCAGCTTGTCCCCAGGGGAGACAGATACGCAGTATTTT
D gene: NA; clone size: NA; V gene: TRBV19; J gene: TRBJ1-4; CDR3 protein: CASSMSGLNEKLFF; CDR3 DNA: TGTGCCAGTAGTATGTCGGGCCTAAATGAAAAACTGTTTTTT
D gene: TRBD2; clone size: NA; V gene: TRBV25-1; J gene: TRBJ2-1; CDR3 protein: CASSELAGEVSYNEQFF; CDR3 DNA: TGTGCCAGCAGTGAACTAGCGGGGGAAGTGTCCTACAATGAGCAGTTCTTC
D gene: NA; clone size: few; V gene: TRBV4-2; J gene: TRBJ1-1; CDR3 protein: CASSLVGVRNTEAFF; CDR3 DNA: TGTGCCAGCAGCCTAGTAGGCGTAAGGAACACTGAAGCTTTCTTT
D gene: NA; clone size: NA; V gene: TRBV4-3; J gene: TRBJ2-1; CDR3 protein: CASSQDRTRYNEQFF; CDR3 DNA: TGCGCCAGCAGCCAAGATCGGACTCGCTACAATGAGCAGTTCTTC
D gene: NA; clone size: NA; V gene: TRBV7-9; J gene: TRBJ1-2; CDR3 protein: CASSRIDGNYGYTF; CDR3 DNA: TGTGCCAGCAGCCGTATAGACGGTAACTATGGCTACACCTTC
D gene: NA; clone size: NA; V gene: TRBV6-5; J gene: TRBJ1-6; CDR3 protein: CASSYTRDSPLHF; CDR3 DNA: TGTGCCAGCAGTTACACCCGGGATTCACCCCTCCACTTT
D gene: TRBD1; clone size: NA; V gene: TRBV6-5; J gene: TRBJ1-2; CDR3 protein: CASQVSTGGYGYTF; CDR3 DNA: TGTGCCAGCCAGGTATCTACAGGGGGCTATGGCTACACCTTC
D gene: NA; clone size: NA; V gene: TRBV5-6; J gene: TRBJ2-4; CDR3 protein: CASSPPGTLAKNIQYF; CDR3 DNA: TGTGCCAGCAGCCCACCCGGGACCTTAGCCAAAAACATTCAGTACTTC
D gene: NA; clone size: NA; V gene: TRBV2; J gene: TRBJ2-1; CDR3 protein: CASSSHNEQFF; CDR3 DNA: TGTGCCAGCAGTAGTCACAATGAGCAGTTCTTC
D gene: NA; clone size: NA; V gene: TRBV19; J gene: TRBJ1-6; CDR3 protein: CASSIAGTRGSPLHF; CDR3 DNA: TGTGCCAGTAGTATCGCCGGGACCCGGGGTTCACCCCTCCACTTT
D gene: TRBD2; clone size: NA; V gene: TRBV10-2; J gene: TRBJ2-7; CDR3 protein: CASRWGGSYEQYF; CDR3 DNA: TGCGCCAGCAGGTGGGGGGGCTCCTACGAGCAGTACTTC
D gene: NA; clone size: NA; V gene: TRBV15; J gene: TRBJ1-5; CDR3 protein: CATSRNFDQPQHF; CDR3 DNA: TGTGCCACCAGCAGAAATTTTGATCAGCCCCAGCATTTT
D gene: NA; clone size: NA; V gene: TRBV7-2; J gene: TRBJ1-5; CDR3 protein: CASSLVQGSNQPQHF; CDR3 DNA: TGTGCCAGCAGCTTAGTACAGGGTAGCAATCAGCCCCAGCATTTT
D gene: NA; clone size: few; V gene: TRBV20-1; J gene: TRBJ1-2; CDR3 protein: CSATGTYGYTF; CDR3 DNA: TGCAGTGCTACTGGGACCTATGGCTACACCTTC
D gene: NA; clone size: NA; V gene: TRBV28; J gene: TRBJ1-6; CDR3 protein: CASSADSNSPLHF; CDR3 DNA: TGTGCCAGCAGTGCGGATAGTAATTCACCCCTCCACTTT
D gene: TRBD1; clone size: few; V gene: TRBV6-5; J gene: TRBJ1-2; CDR3 protein: CASSYLPGQGNYGYTF; CDR3 DNA: TGTGCCAGCAGTTACTTACCGGGACAGGGGAACTATGGCTACACCTTC
D gene: NA; clone size: NA; V gene: TRBV9; J gene: TRBJ1-2; CDR3 protein: CASSVEQGTGGYTF; CDR3 DNA: TGTGCCAGCAGCGTAGAACAAGGGACGGGTGGCTACACCTTC